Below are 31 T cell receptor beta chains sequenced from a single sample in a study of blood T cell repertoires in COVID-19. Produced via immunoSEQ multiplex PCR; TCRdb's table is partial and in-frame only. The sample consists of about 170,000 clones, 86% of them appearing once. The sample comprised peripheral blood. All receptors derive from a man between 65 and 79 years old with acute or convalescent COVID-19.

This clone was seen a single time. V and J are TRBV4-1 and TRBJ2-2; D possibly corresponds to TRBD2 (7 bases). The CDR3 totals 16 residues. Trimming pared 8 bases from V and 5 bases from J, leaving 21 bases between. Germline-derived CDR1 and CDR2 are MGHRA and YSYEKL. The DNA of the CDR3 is TGCGCCAGCCGGAGGGGGAGGGCCTTCGGTACCGGGGAGCTGTTTTTT. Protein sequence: CASRRGRAFGTGELFF.

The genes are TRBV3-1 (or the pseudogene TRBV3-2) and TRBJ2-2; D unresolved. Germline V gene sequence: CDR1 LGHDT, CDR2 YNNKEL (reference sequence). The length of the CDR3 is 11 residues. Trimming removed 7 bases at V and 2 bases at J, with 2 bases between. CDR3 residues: CASTNTGELFF. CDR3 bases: TGTGCCAGCACAAACACCGGGGAGCTGTTTTTT.

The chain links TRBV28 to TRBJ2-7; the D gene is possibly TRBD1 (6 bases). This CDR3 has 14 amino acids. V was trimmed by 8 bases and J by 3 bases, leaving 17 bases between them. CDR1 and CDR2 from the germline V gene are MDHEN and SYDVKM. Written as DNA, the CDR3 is TGTGCCAGCCAAAACCCAGGGGAGCTCTACGAGCAGTACTTC. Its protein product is CASQNPGELYEQYF.

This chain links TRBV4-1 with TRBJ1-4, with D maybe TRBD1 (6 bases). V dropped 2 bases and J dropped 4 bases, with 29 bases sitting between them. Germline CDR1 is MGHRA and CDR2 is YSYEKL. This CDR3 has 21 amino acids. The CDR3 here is CASSQIQGIGYTPSGNEKLFF. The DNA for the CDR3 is TGCGCCAGCAGCCAAATACAGGGTATAGGCTATACCCCAAGCGGTAATGAAAAACTGTTTTTT.

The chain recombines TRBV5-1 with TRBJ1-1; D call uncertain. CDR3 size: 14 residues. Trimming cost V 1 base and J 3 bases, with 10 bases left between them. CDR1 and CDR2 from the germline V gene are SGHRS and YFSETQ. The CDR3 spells CASSLKSADTEAFF. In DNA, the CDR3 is TGCGCCAGCAGCTTGAAGAGTGCTGACACTGAAGCTTTCTTT. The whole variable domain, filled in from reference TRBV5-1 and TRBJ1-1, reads KAGVTQTPRYLIKTRGQQVTLSCSPISGHRSVSWYQQTPGQGLQFLFEYFSETQRNKGNFPGRFSGRQFSNSRSEMNVSTLELGDSALYLCASSLKSADTEAFFGQGTRLTVV.

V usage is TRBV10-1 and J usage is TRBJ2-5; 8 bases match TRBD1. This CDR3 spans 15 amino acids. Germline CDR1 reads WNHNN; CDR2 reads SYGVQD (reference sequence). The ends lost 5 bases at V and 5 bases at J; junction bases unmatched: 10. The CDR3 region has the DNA TGCGCCAGCAGTCCGGGACAGGTGGATCGGGAGACCCAGTACTTC. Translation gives CASSPGQVDRETQYF.

In DNA, the CDR3 is TGCGCCAGCAGCTTCTCGTCAGGGCGCACCGGGGAGCTGTTTTTT. This gives the protein CASSFSSGRTGELFF. The V gene is TRBV5-1, the J gene TRBJ2-2; D is possibly TRBD1 (5 bases). This CDR3 region has 15 residues. The germline V gene has CDR1 SGHRS and CDR2 YFSETQ. Trimming stripped 2 bases from V and 4 bases from J, with 12 bases between. Together with reference TRBV5-1 and TRBJ2-2, the CDR3 gives the full variable domain: KAGVTQTPRYLIKTRGQQVTLSCSPISGHRSVSWYQQTPGQGLQFLFEYFSETQRNKGNFPGRFSGRQFSNSRSEMNVSTLELGDSALYLCASSFSSGRTGELFFGEGSRLTVL.

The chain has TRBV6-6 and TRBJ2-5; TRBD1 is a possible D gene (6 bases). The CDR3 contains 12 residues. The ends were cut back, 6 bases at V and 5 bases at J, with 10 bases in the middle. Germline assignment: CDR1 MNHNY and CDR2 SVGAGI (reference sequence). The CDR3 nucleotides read TGTGCCAGCAGCACGGGACACGAGACCCAGTACTTC. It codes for CASSTGHETQYF.

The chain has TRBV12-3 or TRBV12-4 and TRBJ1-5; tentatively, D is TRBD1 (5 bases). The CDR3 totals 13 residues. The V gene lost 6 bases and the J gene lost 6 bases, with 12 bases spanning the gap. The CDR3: CASRATGLQPQHF. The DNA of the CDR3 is TGTGCCAGCAGGGCAACAGGTCTTCAGCCCCAGCATTTT.

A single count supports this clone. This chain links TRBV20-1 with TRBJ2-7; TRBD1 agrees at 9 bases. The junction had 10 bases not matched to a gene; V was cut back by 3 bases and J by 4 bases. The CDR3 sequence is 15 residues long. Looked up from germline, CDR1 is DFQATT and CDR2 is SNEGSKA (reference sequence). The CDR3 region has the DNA TGCAGTGCTAGTGATTACAGGGGGCGCGGTTACGAGCAGTACTTC. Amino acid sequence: CSASDYRGRGYEQYF.

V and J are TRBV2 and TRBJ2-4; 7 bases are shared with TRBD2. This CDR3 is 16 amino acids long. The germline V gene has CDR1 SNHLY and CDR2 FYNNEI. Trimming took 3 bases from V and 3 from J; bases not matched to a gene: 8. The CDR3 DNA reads TGTGCCAGCAGTGATCAAGGTGCGGGAGTCAAAAACATTCAGTACTTC. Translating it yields CASSDQGAGVKNIQYF.

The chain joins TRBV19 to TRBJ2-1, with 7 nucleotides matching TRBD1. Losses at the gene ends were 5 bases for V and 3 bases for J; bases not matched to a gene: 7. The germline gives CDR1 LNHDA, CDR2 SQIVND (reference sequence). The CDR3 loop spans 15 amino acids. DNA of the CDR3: TGTGCCAGTAGTTCCAGACAGGGAGACTACAATGAGCAGTTCTTC. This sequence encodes CASSSRQGDYNEQFF.

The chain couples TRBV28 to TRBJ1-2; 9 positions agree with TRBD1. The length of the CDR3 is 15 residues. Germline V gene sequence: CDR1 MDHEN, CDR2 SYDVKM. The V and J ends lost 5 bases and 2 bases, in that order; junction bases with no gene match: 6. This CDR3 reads CASSLPGQGNYGYTF. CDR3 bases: TGTGCCAGCAGTCTCCCGGGACAGGGCAACTATGGCTACACCTTC.

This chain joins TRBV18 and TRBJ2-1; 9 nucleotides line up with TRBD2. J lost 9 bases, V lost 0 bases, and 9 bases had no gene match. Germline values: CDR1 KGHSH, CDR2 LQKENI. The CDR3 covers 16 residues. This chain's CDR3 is CASSPPSGRSWGEQFF. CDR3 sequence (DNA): TGTGCCAGCTCACCACCTAGCGGGAGAAGCTGGGGTGAGCAGTTCTTC.

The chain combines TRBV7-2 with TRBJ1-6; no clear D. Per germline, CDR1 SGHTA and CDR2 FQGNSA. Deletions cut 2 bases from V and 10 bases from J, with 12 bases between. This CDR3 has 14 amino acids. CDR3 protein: CASSLSLVRSPLHF. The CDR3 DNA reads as TGTGCCAGCAGCTTATCTCTGGTACGGTCACCCCTCCACTTT.

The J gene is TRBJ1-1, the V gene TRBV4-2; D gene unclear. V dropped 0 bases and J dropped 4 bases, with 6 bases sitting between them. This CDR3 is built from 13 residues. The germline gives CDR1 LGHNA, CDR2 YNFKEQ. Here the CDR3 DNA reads TGTGCCAGCAGCCAAGATTTCGGCACTGAAGCTTTCTTT. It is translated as CASSQDFGTEAFF.

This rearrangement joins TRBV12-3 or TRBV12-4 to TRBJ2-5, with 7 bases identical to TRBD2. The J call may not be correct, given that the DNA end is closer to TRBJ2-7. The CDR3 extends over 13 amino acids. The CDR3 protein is CASSLLAVYEQYF. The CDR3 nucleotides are TGTGCCAGCAGTCTTCTAGCGGTCTACGAGCAGTACTTC.

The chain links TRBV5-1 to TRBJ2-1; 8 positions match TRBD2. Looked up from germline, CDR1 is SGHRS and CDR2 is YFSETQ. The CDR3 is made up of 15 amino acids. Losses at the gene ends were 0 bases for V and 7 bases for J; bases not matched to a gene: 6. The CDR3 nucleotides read TGCGCCAGCAGCTTGGGGGGACTAGGTAGAAATGAGCAGTTCTTC. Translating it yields CASSLGGLGRNEQFF.

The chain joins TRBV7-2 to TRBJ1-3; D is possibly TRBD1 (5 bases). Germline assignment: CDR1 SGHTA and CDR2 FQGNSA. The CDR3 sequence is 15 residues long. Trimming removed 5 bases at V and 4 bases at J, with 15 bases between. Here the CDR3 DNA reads TGTGCCAGCAGCCCACAAGGGGCTTCGGGAAACACCATATATTTT. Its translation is CASSPQGASGNTIYF. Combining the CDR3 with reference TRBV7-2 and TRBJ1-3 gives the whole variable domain GAGVSQSPSNKVTEKGKDVELRCDPISGHTALYWYRQSLGQGLEFLIYFQGNSAPDKSGLPSDRFSAERTGGSVSTLTIQRTQQEDSAVYLCASSPQGASGNTIYFGEGSWLTVV.

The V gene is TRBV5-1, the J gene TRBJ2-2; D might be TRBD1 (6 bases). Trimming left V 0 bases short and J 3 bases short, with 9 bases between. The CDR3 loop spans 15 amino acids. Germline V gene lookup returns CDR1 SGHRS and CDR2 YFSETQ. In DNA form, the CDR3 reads TGCGCCAGCAGCTTGGACCAGGGGCACACCGGGGAGCTGTTTTTT. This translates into CASSLDQGHTGELFF.

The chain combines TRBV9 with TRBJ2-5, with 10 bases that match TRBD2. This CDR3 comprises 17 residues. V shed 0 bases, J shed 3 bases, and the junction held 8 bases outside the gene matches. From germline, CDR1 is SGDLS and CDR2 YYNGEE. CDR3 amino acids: CASSVASGGAGEETQYF. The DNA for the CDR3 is TGTGCCAGCAGCGTAGCCAGCGGGGGGGCCGGGGAAGAGACCCAGTACTTC.

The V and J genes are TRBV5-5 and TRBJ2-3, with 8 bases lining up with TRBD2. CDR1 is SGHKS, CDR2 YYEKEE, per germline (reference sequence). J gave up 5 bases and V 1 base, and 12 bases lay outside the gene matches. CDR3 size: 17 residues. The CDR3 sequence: CASSLFRSSGTGDTQYF. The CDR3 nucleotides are TGTGCCAGCAGCTTGTTCCGGAGTAGCGGGACGGGAGATACGCAGTATTTT.

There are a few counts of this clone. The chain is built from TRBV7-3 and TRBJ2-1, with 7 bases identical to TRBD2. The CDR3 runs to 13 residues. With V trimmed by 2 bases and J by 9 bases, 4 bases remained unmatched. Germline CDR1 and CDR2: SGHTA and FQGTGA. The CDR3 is CASSLEGGSEQFF. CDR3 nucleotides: TGTGCCAGCAGCTTAGAGGGAGGGTCTGAGCAGTTCTTC.

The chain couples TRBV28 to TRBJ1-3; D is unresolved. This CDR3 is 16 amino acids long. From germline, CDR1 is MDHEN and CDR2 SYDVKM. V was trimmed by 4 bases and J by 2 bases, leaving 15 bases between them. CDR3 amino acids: CASSSKEGVPGNTIYF. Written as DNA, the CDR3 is TGTGCCAGCAGTTCCAAGGAAGGAGTCCCTGGAAACACCATATATTTT.

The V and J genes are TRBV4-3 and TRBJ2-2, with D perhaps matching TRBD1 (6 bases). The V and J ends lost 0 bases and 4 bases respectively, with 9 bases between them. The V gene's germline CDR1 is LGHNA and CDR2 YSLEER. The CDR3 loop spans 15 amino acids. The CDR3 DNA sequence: TGCGCCAGCAGCCAAGATACAGGGTTCACCGGGGAGCTGTTTTTT. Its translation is CASSQDTGFTGELFF.

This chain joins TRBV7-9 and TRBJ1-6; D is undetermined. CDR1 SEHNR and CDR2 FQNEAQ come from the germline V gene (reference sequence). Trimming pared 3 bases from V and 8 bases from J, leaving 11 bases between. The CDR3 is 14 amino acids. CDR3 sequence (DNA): TGTGCCAGCAGCTTGTCGAGGAGGGATTCACCCCTCCACTTT. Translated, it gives CASSLSRRDSPLHF.

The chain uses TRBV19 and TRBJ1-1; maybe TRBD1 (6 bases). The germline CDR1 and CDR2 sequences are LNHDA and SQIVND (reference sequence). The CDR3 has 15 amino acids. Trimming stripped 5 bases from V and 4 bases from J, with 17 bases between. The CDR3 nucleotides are TGTGCCAGTAGTCGCACAGGGATCTTGGGCACTGAAGCTTTCTTT. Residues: CASSRTGILGTEAFF.

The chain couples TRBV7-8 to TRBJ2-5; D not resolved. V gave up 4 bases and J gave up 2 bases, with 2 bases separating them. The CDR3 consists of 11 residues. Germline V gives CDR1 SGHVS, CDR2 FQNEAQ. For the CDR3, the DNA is TGTGCCAGCAGCTCTCAAGAGACCCAGTACTTC. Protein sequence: CASSSQETQYF.

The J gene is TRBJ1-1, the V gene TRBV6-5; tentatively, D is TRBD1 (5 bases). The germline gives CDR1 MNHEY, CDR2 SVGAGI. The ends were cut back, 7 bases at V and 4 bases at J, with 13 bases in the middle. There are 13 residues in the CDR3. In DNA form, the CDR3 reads TGTGCCAGCATCTGGGGGGGAAGCACTGAAGCTTTCTTT. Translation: CASIWGGSTEAFF.

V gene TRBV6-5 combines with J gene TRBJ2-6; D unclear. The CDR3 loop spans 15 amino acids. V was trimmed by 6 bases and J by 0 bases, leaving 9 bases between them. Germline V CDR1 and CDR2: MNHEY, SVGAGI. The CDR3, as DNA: TGTGCCAGCAGGCCCGAGAGCTCTGGGGCCAACGTCCTGACTTTC. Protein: CASRPESSGANVLTF.

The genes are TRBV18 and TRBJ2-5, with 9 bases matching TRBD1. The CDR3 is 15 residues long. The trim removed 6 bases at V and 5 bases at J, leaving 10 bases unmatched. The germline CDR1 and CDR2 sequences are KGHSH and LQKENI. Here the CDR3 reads CASSPIQGARETQYF. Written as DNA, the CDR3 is TGTGCCAGCTCCCCCATACAGGGGGCCCGGGAGACCCAGTACTTC.